The T cell receptor beta chain under discussion was sequenced for a study of T cells in Graves' hyperthyroidism and ophthalmopathy. At the level of the study: Before treatment of any kind, peripheral blood was taken at initial diagnosis.

Uncontrolled infection, other autoimmune disease, pregnancy or lactation led to exclusion. V shed 2 bases, J shed 4 bases, and the junction held 10 bases outside the gene matches. The CDR3 contains 15 residues. Germline V gene data show CDR1 as SQVTM and CDR2 as ANQGSEA. This clonotype has at least ten counts. The TCR beta CDR3 regions underwent amplification using RNA transcripts as the source. With the HTBI primer set, the TCR CDR3 went through a first round of RT-PCR. A single record per CDR3 protein comes from TCRdb applying MiXCR to the multiplex PCR reads. Of about 480,000 distinct CDR3 sequences in the sample, approximately 15% were seen once.

The sequence derives from a woman under 30 with Graves' hyperthyroidism. Specimen: blood. V and J are TRBV29-1 and TRBJ1-2; 7 bases map to TRBD1. The CDR3: CSVETYAGTAYGYTF. The CDR3 DNA follows: TGCAGCGTTGAAACCTACGCCGGGACAGCCTATGGCTACACCTTC.